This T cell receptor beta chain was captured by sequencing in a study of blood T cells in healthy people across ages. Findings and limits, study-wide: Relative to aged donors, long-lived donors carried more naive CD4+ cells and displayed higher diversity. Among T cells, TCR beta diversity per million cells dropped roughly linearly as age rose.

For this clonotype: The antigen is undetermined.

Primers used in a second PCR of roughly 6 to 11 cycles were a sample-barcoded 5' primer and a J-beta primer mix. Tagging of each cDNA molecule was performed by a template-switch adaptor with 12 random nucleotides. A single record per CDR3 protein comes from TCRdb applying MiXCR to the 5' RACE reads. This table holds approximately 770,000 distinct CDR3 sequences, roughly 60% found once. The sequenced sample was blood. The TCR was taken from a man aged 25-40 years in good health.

As DNA, the CDR3 is TGTGCCAGCTCACCAGAGTTTGGGGGGGATGAGCAGTTCTTC. It encodes CASSPEFGGDEQFF. The chain couples TRBV18 to TRBJ2-1; 7 nucleotides line up with TRBD2. The V gene's germline CDR1 is KGHSH and CDR2 LQKENI. V gave up 2 bases and J gave up 8 bases; unmatched junction bases: 6. The length of the CDR3 is 14 residues. The full variable domain, its missing parts supplied by reference TRBV18 and TRBJ2-1, is NAGVMQNPRHLVRRRGQEARLRCSPMKGHSHVYWYRQLPEEGLKFMVYLQKENIIDESGMPKERFSAEFPKEGPSILRIQQVVRGDSAAYFCASSPEFGGDEQFFGPGTRLTVL.